This TCR beta chain is drawn from a study of shared clonotypes between healthy human individuals. Per the study methods: Filtering differed for immunoSEQ, which gave only junction sequences without quality scores. TCRdb keeps only in-frame clones here, not all; method: immunoSEQ multiplex PCR. The V and J calls and clone size are taken from that table; D and trimming were inferred from the DNA. Among 550,000 to 700,000 clones listed, 60% to 75% were seen once. Note on this clone: Its antigen is as yet unknown.

Germline lookup yields CDR1 LNHNV and CDR2 YYDKDF (reference sequence). The CDR3 contains 14 residues. V was pared by 2 bases and J by 6 bases, with 11 bases between. Study results and limitations: It was anticipated that sequencing depth would influence how many clonotypes donors shared.

The donor population consisted of healthy HIV-negative adults with no recent acute infections or vaccinations. This sequence joins TRBV15 and TRBJ2-1; D is possibly TRBD2 (6 bases). The receptor was isolated from a woman aged 25 to 45 in good health. The specimen sequenced was memory CD4+ T cells sorted from blood. Subset noted: CD45RA-negative fraction. CDR3 sequence reads: CATSRKTSSNEQFF. For the CDR3, the DNA is TGTGCCACCAGCAGAAAGACTAGTAGCAATGAGCAGTTCTTC.